This TCR beta chain was documented in a study of CD8 T cells in Susac syndrome (dated by TCRdb to the late 2010s). In the study overall: Repertoire sequencing was used to test whether CD8+ T cell activation and differentiation in Susac syndrome was antigen driven. CD8+ T cell repertoire clonality was compared between about a dozen healthy donors, approximately 14 Susac syndrome patients and around 16 multiple sclerosis patients.

V is cut back by 7 bases and J by 2 bases, with 9 bases in the junction unmatched. The CDR3 spans 16 residues, from the cysteine through the phenylalanine. The kept DNA is CDR3 alone, 48 bases in frame from the first base. CDR1 is given as KGHDR and CDR2 as SFDVKD, both from the germline V gene. Remarks on this clonotype: The clone's antigen remains unknown. Per-base qualities were not stored, and no clone one base away is much larger.

Peripheral blood CD8+ and CD4+ T cells from healthy donors, Susac syndrome patients and multiple sclerosis patients were profiled by high-throughput TCR beta sequencing. The multiple sclerosis controls were treatment-naive patients whose relapsing-remitting disease, either stable or active, fulfilled the revised McDonald criteria. CD8+ TEMRA cells were enriched by FACS, while bulk CD8+ and CD4+ T cells were purified by magnetic negative isolation. Blood was drawn into EDTA tubes, processed within 24 hours, and PBMCs were isolated by density gradient centrifugation. PBMCs intended for TCR sequencing were frozen in liquid nitrogen and were later thawed in a 37 degrees C water bath. The sorted or isolated CD4+, CD8+ and CD8+ TEMRA cells reached a purity of at least 90%. RNA was extracted using the RNeasy kit, and roughly 0.5 to 1 microgram was reverse transcribed with random hexamers. The immunoSEQ multiplex PCR assay, which covers 54 Vbeta and 13 Jbeta segments, was used to amplify TCR beta CDR3 regions. To correct PCR amplification bias, a synthetic template baseline was used for both primer optimization and computational correction. For the original study's pipeline: Reads were annotated to V, D and J genes per IMGT and analyzed with immunoSEQ Analyzer, keeping only productive sequences. Clonality was calculated as one minus the Shannon entropy normalized by log2 of the number of productive unique sequences. Public and private clones were assessed among the 100 most prevalent clones of each patient and control. Susac-specific clones were defined as absent from healthy and MS cohorts, over a thousand published viral clones and other ImmuneACCESS disease sequences. The public reads were reprocessed in TCRdb via fastp at Q25 and MiXCR, keeping in-frame beta chains. One record per CDR3 amino acid sequence lists the most common genes and DNA. TCRdb, not the original authors, processed these V and J calls. The table for this sample lists about 400,000 distinct CDR3 sequences; more than 70% of them were counted only once. The top ten clonotypes cover about 0.1% of the sample.

What the work shows at the level of the full study, not this receptor alone: The TCR sequencing and HLA analysis was acknowledged to have included a relatively small number of individuals.

This clonotype was sampled from a human donor with multiple sclerosis. Material: CD8+ T cells from PBMCs. The V gene is TRBV24-1 and the J gene is TRBJ2-1, with 8 bases in between that match TRBD2. Read as DNA, the sequence is TGTGCCACCAGCCACGGGGGGGCGGGAGCCTACAATGAGCAGTTCTTC. Translation gives CATSHGGAGAYNEQFF.